The 19 T cell receptor beta chains below come from one sample, sequenced in a study of cytomegalovirus exposure and HLA in healthy donors. The study ran its PCR with 60 Vbeta and 13 Jbeta primers. Repertoires were generated with immunoSEQ multiplex PCR, while TCRdb's copy carries only in-frame clones and drops some. The sample includes some 130,000 clones, roughly 80% of them seen just once. Sequenced: PBMCs. The origin of the receptors is a man aged 25 to 45 in good health and CMV-seronegative.

The chain joins TRBV2 to TRBJ1-5; D is possibly TRBD1 (5 bases). Germline V CDR1 and CDR2: SNHLY, FYNNEI. The CDR3 extends over 14 amino acids. Trimming took off 6 bases at V and 0 bases at J, with 9 bases between the two ends. CDR3 DNA sequence: TGTGCCAGCAGGGGGCGGGATAGCAATCAGCCCCAGCATTTT. Its protein product is CASRGRDSNQPQHF.

This chain uses TRBV6-1 with TRBJ2-5; TRBD1 agrees at 10 bases. Per germline, CDR1 MNHNS and CDR2 SASEGT. Unmatched junction bases numbered 5, after V lost 5 bases and J lost 5 bases. This CDR3 region has 14 residues. CDR3 sequence: CASSQDRGDETQYF. As DNA, the CDR3 is TGTGCCAGCAGTCAGGACAGGGGGGACGAGACCCAGTACTTC.

This clone has just a few counts. CDR3: CASSNPGQANTGELFF. The CDR3 DNA reads as TGCGCCAGCAGCAATCCGGGACAGGCGAACACCGGGGAGCTGTTTTTT. V is TRBV5-1 and J is TRBJ2-2; the match to TRBD1 covers 8 bases. The V gene end was trimmed by 4 bases and the J gene end by 0 bases; junction bases not matched to a gene: 5. This CDR3 spans 16 amino acids. Per germline, CDR1 SGHRS and CDR2 YFSETQ. Using reference TRBV5-1 and TRBJ2-2 for the parts outside the CDR3, the full variable domain is KAGVTQTPRYLIKTRGQQVTLSCSPISGHRSVSWYQQTPGQGLQFLFEYFSETQRNKGNFPGRFSGRQFSNSRSEMNVSTLELGDSALYLCASSNPGQANTGELFFGEGSRLTVL.

This clone was counted a few times. The genes are TRBV5-6 and TRBJ1-5; D ambiguous. The CDR3 totals 15 residues. Germline CDR1 SGHDT, CDR2 YYEEEE. The V end lost 2 bases, the J end lost 6 bases, and 15 bases lay between the germline ends. CDR3 nucleotides: TGTGCCAGCAGCTTCGGACGGGGATTTACTCAGCCCCAGCATTTT. It codes for CASSFGRGFTQPQHF.

This clone was seen a handful of times. The rearrangement uses TRBV5-1 and TRBJ2-7; 9 positions agree with TRBD1. V lost 4 bases and J lost 6; bases outside the gene matches: 11. Germline V gene lookup returns CDR1 SGHRS and CDR2 YFSETQ. The length of the CDR3 is 15 residues. The CDR3 DNA sequence: TGCGCCAGCAGCCCCCCTCCGGGACAGGGAGGCGAGCAGTACTTC. Translated: CASSPPPGQGGEQYF.

This clone occurred once. The genes are TRBV7-9 and TRBJ2-5, with TRBD2 matching 13 bases. After removal of 3 bases from V and 1 base from J, the junction contained 11 bases not matched to a gene. The length of the CDR3 is 19 residues. Germline V gene sequence: CDR1 SEHNR, CDR2 FQNEAQ (reference sequence). This chain's CDR3 is CASSFPSLAGGGPQETQYF. The CDR3 DNA reads TGTGCCAGCAGCTTCCCATCACTAGCGGGAGGGGGCCCCCAAGAGACCCAGTACTTC.

J is TRBJ2-1 and V is TRBV23-1; 15 nucleotides agree with TRBD2. TRBV23-1 is annotated as an ORF whose role is uncertain. The CDR3 consists of 16 residues. The ends lost 3 bases at V and 8 bases at J; junction bases unmatched: 5. This chain's CDR3 is CASSQVGLAGGYEQFF. The CDR3 nucleotides are TGCGCCAGCAGTCAGGTAGGACTAGCGGGAGGGTATGAGCAGTTCTTC.

This clone occurred once. The J gene is TRBJ2-7, the V gene TRBV30; TRBD1 is a possible D gene (6 bases). The CDR3 extends over 12 amino acids. V was cut by 5 bases and J by 3 bases, with 11 bases left in between. The germline V gene encodes CDR1 GTSNPN and CDR2 SVGIG (reference sequence). The CDR3 reads CAWDRRNYEQYF. CDR3 nucleotides: TGTGCCTGGGACAGGCGCAACTACGAGCAGTACTTC. The full variable domain, its missing parts supplied by reference TRBV30 and TRBJ2-7, is SQTIHQWPATLVQPVGSPLSLECTVEGTSNPNLYWYRQAAGRGLQLLFYSVGIGQISSEVPQNLSASRPQDRQFILSSKKLLLSDSGFYLCAWDRRNYEQYFGPGTRLTVT.

The chain carries TRBV28 and TRBJ1-1, with 8 bases that match TRBD1. Trimming cost V 6 bases and J 2 bases; bases outside gene matches: 11. Looked up from germline, CDR1 is MDHEN and CDR2 is SYDVKM. The CDR3 has 16 amino acids. The CDR3 DNA reads TGTGCCAGCAGCACAGGACAGGGATGGTTTAACACTGAAGCTTTCTTT. This gives the protein CASSTGQGWFNTEAFF.

The V gene is TRBV7-9, the J gene TRBJ1-2; TRBD1 might be the D (5 bases). Trimming pared 11 bases from V and 8 bases from J, leaving 18 bases between. The CDR3 extends over 12 amino acids. Per germline, CDR1 SEHNR and CDR2 FQNEAQ (reference sequence). Written as DNA, the CDR3 is TGTGCCTTGATCCGCGGAGGGGTGGGCTACACCTTC. Translating gives CALIRGGVGYTF.

This clone was seen a few times. The chain combines TRBV30 with TRBJ2-5, with D possibly TRBD2 on 6 matching bases. The germline V gene has CDR1 GTSNPN and CDR2 SVGIG (reference sequence). V was trimmed by 3 bases and J by 4 bases, leaving 12 bases between them. The CDR3 totals 13 residues. CDR3 nucleotide sequence: TGTGCCTGGAGCCTCGGGGAGGCAGAGACCCAGTACTTC. Its translation: CAWSLGEAETQYF.

A few counts support this clone. This chain connects TRBV5-1 to TRBJ2-3, with 11 nucleotides matching TRBD2. Germline values: CDR1 SGHRS, CDR2 YFSETQ. CDR3 length equals 16 residues. The trim removed 4 bases at V and 1 base at J, leaving 5 bases unmatched. The DNA for the CDR3 is TGCGCCAGCAGCCTAATGACTAGCGGGGGCACAGATACGCAGTATTTT. It yields the protein CASSLMTSGGTDTQYF. The full variable domain, its missing parts supplied by reference TRBV5-1 and TRBJ2-3, is KAGVTQTPRYLIKTRGQQVTLSCSPISGHRSVSWYQQTPGQGLQFLFEYFSETQRNKGNFPGRFSGRQFSNSRSEMNVSTLELGDSALYLCASSLMTSGGTDTQYFGPGTRLTVL.

The CDR3 spells CASSVAGRAVNEQFF. CDR3 sequence (DNA): TGTGCCAGCAGCGTAGCCGGGAGGGCCGTTAATGAGCAGTTCTTC. This chain uses TRBV9 with TRBJ2-1; 8 bases agree with TRBD2. The CDR3 contains 15 residues. CDR1 is SGDLS, CDR2 YYNGEE, per germline. V dropped 0 bases and J dropped 7; count of bases not matched to a gene: 6.

This chain links TRBV11-1 with TRBJ1-1; 9 bases align to TRBD1. The CDR3 covers 14 residues. The germline V gene encodes CDR1 SGHAT and CDR2 FQDESV (reference sequence). Trimming cost V 7 bases and J 3 bases; bases outside gene matches: 6. This chain's CDR3 is CASIDGQGHTEAFF. The CDR3 DNA is TGTGCCAGCATAGACGGACAGGGGCACACTGAAGCTTTCTTT.

This clone was seen a few times. The rearrangement uses TRBV9 and TRBJ2-3, with 7 bases lining up with TRBD2. Looked up from germline, CDR1 is SGDLS and CDR2 is YYNGEE. The trim removed 0 bases at V and 6 bases at J, leaving 4 bases unmatched. The CDR3 is made up of 14 amino acids. CDR3 DNA sequence: TGTGCCAGCAGCGTAGCGGGAGGCGTCGATACGCAGTATTTT. Its translation: CASSVAGGVDTQYF.

This clone was observed a few times. V gene TRBV29-1 combines with J gene TRBJ2-3, with a tentative D call TRBD2 (7 bases). CDR3 length: 13 amino acids. V was trimmed by 4 bases and J by 6 bases, leaving 14 bases between them. CDR1 is SQVTM and CDR2 is ANQGSEA in the germline V gene. The CDR3 nucleotides are TGCAGCGTTGTGGGGGGGGCCAGCGATACGCAGTATTTT. Its protein is CSVVGGASDTQYF.

The rearrangement uses TRBV18 and TRBJ2-5, with unresolved D. Germline V lookup: CDR1 KGHSH, CDR2 LQKENI. The CDR3 covers 15 residues. Trimming removed 3 bases from V and 5 bases from J, with 16 bases in between. In DNA, the CDR3 is TGTGCCAGCTCACCTAACTCTAGGCCTCAGGAGACCCAGTACTTC. It specifies CASSPNSRPQETQYF.

The chain combines TRBV2 with TRBJ2-5, with D hard to call. CDR1 is SNHLY, CDR2 FYNNEI, per germline. The CDR3 has 11 amino acids. Trimming pared 1 base from V and 6 bases from J, leaving 3 bases between. CDR3 residues: CASSEGQTQYF. CDR3 nucleotide sequence: TGTGCCAGCAGTGAAGGGCAGACCCAGTACTTC.

This sequence joins TRBV5-4 and TRBJ2-2; 13 nucleotides agree with TRBD2. The trim removed 4 bases at V and 5 bases at J, leaving 5 bases unmatched. This CDR3 has 16 residues. Germline V gives CDR1 SGHNT, CDR2 YYREEE (reference sequence). The CDR3 DNA sequence: TGTGCCAGCAGCGACGGACTAGCGGGAGTTACCGGGGAGCTGTTTTTT. Its translation: CASSDGLAGVTGELFF. Variable domain in full (rest from reference TRBV5-4 and TRBJ2-2): ETGVTQSPTHLIKTRGQQVTLRCSSQSGHNTVSWYQQALGQGPQFIFQYYREEENGRGNFPPRFSGLQFPNYSSELNVNALELDDSALYLCASSDGLAGVTGELFFGEGSRLTVL.